The 23 T cell receptor beta chains presented below share a single source sample, sequenced in a study of human T cells and chemical hapten exposure. TCRdb re-called the RACE reads through MiXCR, storing one row per CDR3 protein. The repertoire holds a few hundred thousand distinct CDR3 sequences, with almost 8% as singletons. Regarding time point: pre-sensitization, week 0. Treatment here: therapeutic diphenylcyclopropenone sensitization with weekly scalp DPC. Sample: whole blood, taken in connection with sensitization to the hapten diphenylcyclopropenone (DPC). The source of these receptors is a man younger than 30 with alopecia areata. Some clones in this sample may be carry-over from other donors' samples.

V usage is TRBV7-9 and J usage is TRBJ1-1; D gene unclear. In germline, CDR1 is SEHNR, CDR2 FQNEAQ (reference sequence). V was clipped by 1 base and J by 1 base, with 7 bases between them. The CDR3 length is 14 residues. CDR3 in DNA: TGTGCCAGCAGCTTAGACTGGAAGAACACTGAAGCTTTCTTT. The encoded protein is CASSLDWKNTEAFF.

This clonotype came up a few times. The chain links TRBV27 to TRBJ2-3; D not resolved. CDR1 MNHEY and CDR2 SMNVEV come from the germline V gene (reference sequence). The ends were cut back, 2 bases at V and 0 bases at J, with 12 bases in the middle. The CDR3 runs 16 residues. The CDR3 region is CASSLRTSFSTDTQYF. As DNA, the CDR3 is TGTGCCAGCAGTTTAAGGACCTCCTTTAGCACAGATACGCAGTATTTT.

The rearrangement uses TRBV6-8 and TRBJ2-1; 7 positions match TRBD2. The V gene end was trimmed by 5 bases and the J gene end by 5 bases; junction bases not matched to a gene: 24. The CDR3 spans 20 residues. The germline CDR1 and CDR2 sequences are MNHGY and SAAAGT. CDR3 in amino acids: CASSTVRDPVREKPDNEQFF. The CDR3 DNA follows: TGTGCCAGCAGTACCGTACGAGACCCCGTGCGGGAGAAACCTGACAATGAGCAGTTCTTC.

The chain is built from TRBV2 and TRBJ2-1, with D hard to call. The V gene's germline CDR1 is SNHLY and CDR2 FYNNEI. The CDR3 length is 12 residues. V was trimmed by 6 bases and J by 3 bases, leaving 6 bases between them. The DNA for the CDR3 is TGTGCCAGCAGAGGTGGCTACAATGAGCAGTTCTTC. It is translated as CASRGGYNEQFF.

Ten or more counts support this clonotype. The chain recombines TRBV7-2 with TRBJ2-2; either TRBD1 or TRBD2 may fit D (5 bases each). The CDR3 sequence is 16 residues long. Between the trimmed V and J ends, which lost 0 bases and 0 bases, there was a span of 8 bases. Germline loops: CDR1 SGHTA, CDR2 FQGNSA. CDR3 loop: CASSLAGTANTGELFF. CDR3 sequence (DNA): TGTGCCAGCAGCTTAGCCGGGACGGCGAACACCGGGGAGCTGTTTTTT.

This clonotype has a handful of counts. The chain employs TRBV11-2 and TRBJ2-1; no reliable D call. Trimming removed 5 bases at V and 2 bases at J, with 10 bases between. Per germline, CDR1 SGHAT and CDR2 FQNNGV. The CDR3 runs to 14 residues. CDR3 protein: CASSTTGPYNEQFF. CDR3 in DNA: TGTGCCAGCAGCACCACCGGTCCCTACAATGAGCAGTTCTTC.

The sample holds many counts of this clonotype. V and J are TRBV6-1 and TRBJ2-3; no definite D call. The CDR3 covers 14 residues. V lost 6 bases, J lost 5 bases, and 15 bases lay in between. CDR1 MNHNS and CDR2 SASEGT come from the germline V gene. CDR3 loop: CASSPATRGDTQYF. CDR3 nucleotides: TGTGCCAGCAGCCCCGCTACCCGAGGAGATACGCAGTATTTT.

This clonotype was counted only a few times. A read error is likely, as this CDR3 ends without the conserved phenylalanine or tryptophan. The V call is TRBV7-2, the J call TRBJ2-3; the D call may be TRBD1 or TRBD2 (5 bases each). The CDR3 runs to 15 residues. From germline, CDR1 is SGHTA and CDR2 FQGNSA. Trimming removed 3 bases at V and 4 bases at J, with 14 bases between. The CDR3 DNA is TGTGCCAGCAGCTTTCGGGGCTTCCTCGCAGATACGCAGTATCTT. As protein: CASSFRGFLADTQYL.

The chain couples TRBV29-1 to TRBJ2-2; D might be TRBD2 (5 bases). V was cut by 4 bases and J by 1 base, with 13 bases left in between. CDR1 and CDR2 (germline): SQVTM, ANQGSEA. The CDR3 totals 15 residues. The DNA of the CDR3 is TGCAGCGTTGTCGGTCTAGCCCAGAACACCGGGGAGCTGTTTTTT. It specifies CSVVGLAQNTGELFF.

The rearrangement uses TRBV12-3 or TRBV12-4 and TRBJ2-3, with D maybe TRBD1 (7 bases). CDR3 length equals 15 residues. The ends were cut back, 3 bases at V and 3 bases at J, with 13 bases in the middle. CDR3 loop: CASSLLRGRTDTQYF. The CDR3 region has the DNA TGTGCCAGCAGTTTGCTCAGGGGGAGGACAGATACGCAGTATTTT.

V is TRBV7-9 and J is TRBJ1-1, with D perhaps TRBD1 (6 bases). This CDR3 spans 13 amino acids. Germline CDR1 reads SEHNR; CDR2 reads FQNEAQ (reference sequence). With 1 base removed from V and 8 bases from J, the gap between germline ends came to 11 bases. This chain's CDR3 is CASSLGRTVEAFF. The CDR3 bases are TGTGCCAGCAGCTTAGGGCGGACAGTAGAAGCTTTCTTT.

This clonotype was recorded at least ten times. V and J are TRBV7-3 and TRBJ1-1; D unresolved. Germline CDR1 and CDR2: SGHTA and FQGTGA. This CDR3 has 12 residues. The V and J ends lost 0 bases and 5 bases respectively, with 4 bases between them. The CDR3, as DNA: TGTGCCAGCAGCTTAACAGGAACTGAAGCTTTCTTT. Protein: CASSLTGTEAFF.

The chain couples TRBV12-3 or TRBV12-4 to TRBJ1-2; no definite D call. Trimming cost V 3 bases and J 5 bases, with 7 bases left between them. CDR3 size: 12 residues. The chain's CDR3 is CASSFSSYGYTF. The CDR3 nucleotides read TGTGCCAGCAGTTTCTCCAGTTATGGCTACACCTTC.

This clonotype turned up a few times. The V gene is TRBV6-1, the J gene TRBJ1-1; a weak D match, TRBD1 (5 bases). V was shortened by 8 bases and J by 1 base, with 17 bases between the two germline ends. Germline lookup yields CDR1 MNHNS and CDR2 SASEGT. There are 15 residues in the CDR3. CDR3 amino acids: CASLRGRVGNTEAFF. CDR3 coding DNA: TGTGCCAGCCTTCGGGGGAGGGTCGGGAACACTGAAGCTTTCTTT.

The chain couples TRBV29-1 to TRBJ2-7; tentatively, D is TRBD1 (6 bases). Trimming pared 5 bases from V and 3 bases from J, leaving 11 bases between. The CDR3 has 12 amino acids. The germline V gene has CDR1 SQVTM and CDR2 ANQGSEA. This CDR3 reads CSVTGTLYEQYF. The CDR3 coding sequence is TGCAGCGTTACCGGGACACTCTACGAGCAGTACTTC.

This clonotype was counted only a few times. J is TRBJ2-1 and V is TRBV13, with 8 bases matching TRBD1. Germline V gene lookup returns CDR1 PRHDT and CDR2 FYEKMQ (reference sequence). The CDR3 length is 14 residues. Trimming cost V 8 bases and J 7 bases; bases outside gene matches: 10. The CDR3 nucleotides read TGTGCCAGCTGTCCGGGGCAGGGGGCAAATGAGCAGTTCTTC. Translated, it gives CASCPGQGANEQFF.

The table lists this clonotype with many counts. This chain connects TRBV20-1 to TRBJ1-4; the match to TRBD1 covers 11 bases. Germline assignment: CDR1 DFQATT and CDR2 SNEGSKA (reference sequence). Germline trimming cut 0 bases from V and 5 bases from J; bases unmatched to any gene: 2. The CDR3 is 15 residues long. The CDR3, as DNA: TGCAGTGCTAGAGAGGACAGGGGGCGGAATGAAAAACTGTTTTTT. Translated, it gives CSAREDRGRNEKLFF.

This clonotype was recorded a few times. This chain connects TRBV10-2 to TRBJ1-5; weak D call: TRBD1 (5 bases). This CDR3 spans 15 amino acids. Germline loops: CDR1 WSHSY, CDR2 SAAADI. V was cut by 3 bases and J by 7 bases, with 16 bases left in between. This CDR3 is CASSDRVAGRQPQHF. The DNA for the CDR3 is TGCGCCAGCAGTGATAGAGTGGCAGGGCGACAGCCCCAGCATTTT.

The chain employs TRBV20-1 and TRBJ1-1, with D unresolved. The V and J ends lost 4 bases and 0 bases respectively, with 9 bases between them. CDR3 length: 13 residues. Germline values: CDR1 DFQATT, CDR2 SNEGSKA (reference sequence). In DNA form, the CDR3 reads TGCAGTGCTATGATACGCATGAACACTGAAGCTTTCTTT. Its protein is CSAMIRMNTEAFF.

This clonotype was detected a few times. The chain combines TRBV5-1 with TRBJ2-1; D is possibly TRBD1 (6 bases). The V end lost 0 bases, the J end lost 7 bases, and 14 bases lay between the germline ends. The CDR3 is made up of 15 amino acids. Germline V lookup: CDR1 SGHRS, CDR2 YFSETQ. Here the CDR3 DNA reads TGCGCCAGCAGCTTGGCCCAGGGGTATGGTAATGAGCAGTTCTTC. It yields the protein CASSLAQGYGNEQFF. The full variable domain, rest sourced from reference TRBV5-1 and TRBJ2-1, is KAGVTQTPRYLIKTRGQQVTLSCSPISGHRSVSWYQQTPGQGLQFLFEYFSETQRNKGNFPGRFSGRQFSNSRSEMNVSTLELGDSALYLCASSLAQGYGNEQFFGPGTRLTVL.

Ten or more counts support this clonotype. The CDR3 DNA sequence: TGTGCCACCTCTCCCCGGTACAGGGGCCCCTACGAGCAGTACTTC. Protein sequence: CATSPRYRGPYEQYF. The chain carries TRBV28 and TRBJ2-7; 7 bases are a match to TRBD1. The CDR3 loop spans 15 amino acids. Per germline, CDR1 MDHEN and CDR2 SYDVKM. After removal of 10 bases from V and 2 bases from J, the junction contained 14 bases not matched to a gene.

This clonotype was detected a few times. The V call is TRBV4-3, the J call TRBJ2-7, with TRBD2 matching over 7 bases. The ends lost 0 bases at V and 4 bases at J; junction bases unmatched: 9. Germline V lookup: CDR1 LGHNA, CDR2 YSLEER. The length of the CDR3 is 16 residues. CDR3: CASSQDHGEGPYEQYF. In DNA form, the CDR3 reads TGCGCCAGCAGCCAAGACCACGGGGAGGGACCGTACGAGCAGTACTTC.

This clonotype was seen more than once but under ten times. The chain recombines TRBV7-9 with TRBJ2-5; tentative D call: TRBD2 (6 bases). The V end lost 5 bases, the J end lost 5 bases, and 15 bases lay between the germline ends. Germline V lookup: CDR1 SEHNR, CDR2 FQNEAQ (reference sequence). This CDR3 region has 14 residues. The chain's CDR3 is CASSRREFAETQYF. The CDR3 DNA reads as TGTGCCAGCAGCAGGAGGGAGTTCGCGGAGACCCAGTACTTC. The full variable domain, completed using reference TRBV7-9 and TRBJ2-5, is DTGVSQNPRHKITKRGQNVTFRCDPISEHNRLYWYRQTLGQGPEFLTYFQNEAQLEKSRLLSDRFSAERPKGSFSTLEIQRTEQGDSAMYLCASSRREFAETQYFGPGTRLLVL.